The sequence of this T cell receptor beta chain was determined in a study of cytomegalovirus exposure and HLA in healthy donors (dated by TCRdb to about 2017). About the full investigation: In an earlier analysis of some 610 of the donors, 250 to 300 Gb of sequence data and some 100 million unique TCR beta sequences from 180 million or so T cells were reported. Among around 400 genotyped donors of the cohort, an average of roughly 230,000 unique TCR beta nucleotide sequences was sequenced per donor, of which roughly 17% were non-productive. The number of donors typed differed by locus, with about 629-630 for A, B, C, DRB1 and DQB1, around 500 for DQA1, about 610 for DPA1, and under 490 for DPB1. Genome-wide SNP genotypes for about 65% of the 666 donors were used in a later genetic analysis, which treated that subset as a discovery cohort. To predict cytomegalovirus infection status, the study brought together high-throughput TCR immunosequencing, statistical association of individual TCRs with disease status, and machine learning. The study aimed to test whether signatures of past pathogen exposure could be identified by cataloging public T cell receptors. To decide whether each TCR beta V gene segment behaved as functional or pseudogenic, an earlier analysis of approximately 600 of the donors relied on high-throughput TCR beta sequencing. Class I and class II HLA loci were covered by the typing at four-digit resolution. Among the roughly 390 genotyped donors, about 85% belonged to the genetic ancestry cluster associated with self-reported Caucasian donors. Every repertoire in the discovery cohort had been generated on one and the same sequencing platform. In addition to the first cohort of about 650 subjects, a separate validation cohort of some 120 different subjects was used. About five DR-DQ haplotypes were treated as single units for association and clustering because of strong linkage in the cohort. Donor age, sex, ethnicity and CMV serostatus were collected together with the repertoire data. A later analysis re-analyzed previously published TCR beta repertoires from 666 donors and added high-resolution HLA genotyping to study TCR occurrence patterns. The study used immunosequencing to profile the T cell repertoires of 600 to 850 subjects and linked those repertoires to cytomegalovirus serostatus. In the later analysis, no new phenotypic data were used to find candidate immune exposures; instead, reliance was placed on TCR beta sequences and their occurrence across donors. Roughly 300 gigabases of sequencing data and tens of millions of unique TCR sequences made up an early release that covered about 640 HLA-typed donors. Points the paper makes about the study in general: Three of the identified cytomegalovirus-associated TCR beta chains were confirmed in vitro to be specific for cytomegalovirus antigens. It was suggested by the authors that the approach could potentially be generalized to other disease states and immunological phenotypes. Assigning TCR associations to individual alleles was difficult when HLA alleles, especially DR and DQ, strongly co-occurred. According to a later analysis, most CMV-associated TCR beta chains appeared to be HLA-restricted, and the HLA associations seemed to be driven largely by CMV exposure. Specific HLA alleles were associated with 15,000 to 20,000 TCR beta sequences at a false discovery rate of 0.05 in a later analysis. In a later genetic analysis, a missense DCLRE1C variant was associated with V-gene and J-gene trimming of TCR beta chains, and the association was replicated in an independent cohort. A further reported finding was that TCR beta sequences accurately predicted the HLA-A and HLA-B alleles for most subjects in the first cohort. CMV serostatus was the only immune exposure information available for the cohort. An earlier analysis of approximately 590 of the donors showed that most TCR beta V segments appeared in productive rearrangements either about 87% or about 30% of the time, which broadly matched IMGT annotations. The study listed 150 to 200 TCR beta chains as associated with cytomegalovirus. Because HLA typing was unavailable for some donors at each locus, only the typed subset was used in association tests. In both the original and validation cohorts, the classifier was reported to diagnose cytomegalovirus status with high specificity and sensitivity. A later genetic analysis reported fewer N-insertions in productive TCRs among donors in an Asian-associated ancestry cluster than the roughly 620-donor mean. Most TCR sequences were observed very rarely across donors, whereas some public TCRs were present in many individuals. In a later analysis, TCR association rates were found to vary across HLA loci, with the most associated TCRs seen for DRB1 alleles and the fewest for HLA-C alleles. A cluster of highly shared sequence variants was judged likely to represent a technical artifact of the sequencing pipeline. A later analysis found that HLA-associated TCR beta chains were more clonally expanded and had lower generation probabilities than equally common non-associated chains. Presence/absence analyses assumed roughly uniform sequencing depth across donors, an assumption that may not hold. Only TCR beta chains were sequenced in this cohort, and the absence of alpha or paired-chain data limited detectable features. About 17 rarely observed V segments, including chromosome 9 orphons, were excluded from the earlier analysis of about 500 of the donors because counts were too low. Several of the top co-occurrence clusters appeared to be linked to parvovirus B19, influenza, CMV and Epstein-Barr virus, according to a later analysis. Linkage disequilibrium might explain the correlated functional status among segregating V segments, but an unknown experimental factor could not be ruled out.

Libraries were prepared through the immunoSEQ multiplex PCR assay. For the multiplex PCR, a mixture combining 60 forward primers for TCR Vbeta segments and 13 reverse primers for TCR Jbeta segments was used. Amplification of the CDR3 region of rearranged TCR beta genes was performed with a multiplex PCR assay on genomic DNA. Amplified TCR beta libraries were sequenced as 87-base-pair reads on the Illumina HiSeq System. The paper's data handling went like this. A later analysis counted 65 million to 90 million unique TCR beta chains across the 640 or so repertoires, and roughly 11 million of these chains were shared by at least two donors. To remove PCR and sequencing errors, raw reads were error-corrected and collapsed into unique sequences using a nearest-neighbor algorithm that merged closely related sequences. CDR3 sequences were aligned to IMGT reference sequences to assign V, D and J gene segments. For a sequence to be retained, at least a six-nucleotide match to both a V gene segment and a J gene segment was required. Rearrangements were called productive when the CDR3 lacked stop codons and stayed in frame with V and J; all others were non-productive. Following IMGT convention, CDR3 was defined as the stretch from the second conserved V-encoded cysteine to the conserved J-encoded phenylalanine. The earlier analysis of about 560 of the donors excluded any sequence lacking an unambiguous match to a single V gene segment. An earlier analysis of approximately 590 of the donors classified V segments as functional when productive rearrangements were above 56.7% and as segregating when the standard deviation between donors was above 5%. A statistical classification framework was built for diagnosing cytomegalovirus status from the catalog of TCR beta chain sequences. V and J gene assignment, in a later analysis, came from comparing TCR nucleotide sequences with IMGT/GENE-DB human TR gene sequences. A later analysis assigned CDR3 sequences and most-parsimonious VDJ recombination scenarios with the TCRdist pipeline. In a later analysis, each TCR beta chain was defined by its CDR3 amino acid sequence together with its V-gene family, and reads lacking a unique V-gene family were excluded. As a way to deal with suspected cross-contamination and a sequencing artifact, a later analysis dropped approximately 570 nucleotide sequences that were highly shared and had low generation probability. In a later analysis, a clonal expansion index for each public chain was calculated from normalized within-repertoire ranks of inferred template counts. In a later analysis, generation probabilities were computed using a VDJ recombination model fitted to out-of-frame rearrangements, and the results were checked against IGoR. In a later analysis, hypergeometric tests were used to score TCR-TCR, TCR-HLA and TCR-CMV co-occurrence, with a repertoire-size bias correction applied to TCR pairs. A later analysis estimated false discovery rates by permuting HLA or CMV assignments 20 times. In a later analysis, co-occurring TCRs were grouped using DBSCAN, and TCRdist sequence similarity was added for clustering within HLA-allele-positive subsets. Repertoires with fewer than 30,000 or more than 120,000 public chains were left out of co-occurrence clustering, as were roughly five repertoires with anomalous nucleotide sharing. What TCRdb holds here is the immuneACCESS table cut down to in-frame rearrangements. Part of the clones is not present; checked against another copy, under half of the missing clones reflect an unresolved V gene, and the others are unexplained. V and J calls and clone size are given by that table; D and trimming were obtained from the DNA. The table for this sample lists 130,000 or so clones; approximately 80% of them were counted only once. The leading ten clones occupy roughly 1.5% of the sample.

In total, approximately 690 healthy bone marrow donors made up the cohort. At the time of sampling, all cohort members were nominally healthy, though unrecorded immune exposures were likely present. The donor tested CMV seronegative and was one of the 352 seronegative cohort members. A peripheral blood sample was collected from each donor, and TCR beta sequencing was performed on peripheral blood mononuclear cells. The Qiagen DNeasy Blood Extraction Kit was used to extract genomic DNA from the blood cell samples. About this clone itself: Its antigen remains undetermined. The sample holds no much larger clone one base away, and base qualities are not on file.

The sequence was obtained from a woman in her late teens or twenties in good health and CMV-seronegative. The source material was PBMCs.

The DNA is as follows: TGTGCCAGCAGCTTGAAGCTCGTCCCACCGCAAGAGCAGTACTTC. Its protein is CASSLKLVPPQEQYF. The chain is assembled from TRBV5-4 and TRBJ2-7; the D gene cannot be resolved reliably. Trimming takes 1 base from V and 7 bases from J, and the germline ends sit 18 bases apart. The CDR3 measures 15 amino acids from cysteine to phenylalanine. Only the CDR3 DNA is retained, 45 bases long and in frame from the first base. Reading the germline V gene (reference sequence) gives CDR1 SGHNT and CDR2 YYREEE. The entire variable domain, with the stretches around the CDR3 drawn from the reference TRBV5-4 and TRBJ2-7 proteins, is ETGVTQSPTHLIKTRGQQVTLRCSSQSGHNTVSWYQQALGQGPQFIFQYYREEENGRGNFPPRFSGLQFPNYSSELNVNALELDDSALYLCASSLKLVPPQEQYFGPGTRLTVT.